This T cell receptor beta chain was sequenced in a study of blood T cell repertoires in COVID-19. Study information: Some COVID-19 samples were acute and others convalescent; all came from the United States, Italy and Spain. Sample material is recorded as cDNA or gDNA derived from T cells, B-cell-depleted T cells, or PBMCs.

Generated by immunoSEQ multiplex PCR, the TCRdb table keeps only in-frame clones and is missing some. The table lists around 120,000 clones, around 89% of them singletons. Between the trimmed V and J ends, which lost 1 base and 2 bases, there was a span of 12 bases. CDR1 and CDR2 from the germline V gene are SGDLS and YYNGEE. CDR3 length equals 15 residues. This TCR was sampled from a middle-aged man with acute or convalescent COVID-19. The chain recombines TRBV9 with TRBJ1-1, with D hard to call. The sequencing input was peripheral blood. The CDR3 is CASSVLAGTNTEAFF. For the CDR3, the DNA is TGTGCCAGCAGCGTACTGGCAGGTACCAACACTGAAGCTTTCTTT.